This TCR beta chain was sequenced for a study of blood T cell repertoires in COVID-19. Across the study: Sample material is recorded as cDNA or gDNA derived from T cells, B-cell-depleted T cells, or PBMCs.

The J segment lost 1 base and the V segment lost 5 bases, leaving 10 bases of the junction unmatched. Germline CDR1 reads SGHTA; CDR2 reads FQGNSA. The CDR3 has 16 residues. As processed by the authors: Researchers report that nucleated cell counts were estimated from reference gene primer amplification. The table came from immunoSEQ multiplex PCR; TCRdb's copy has only in-frame clones and leaves some out. The DNA was the basis for D and trimming; V, J and clone size are from that table. The table shows roughly 260,000 clones, with about four fifths occurring only once. The chain joins TRBV7-2 to TRBJ2-7; 8 bases map to TRBD2. The sequenced sample was peripheral blood. This TCR came from a woman aged 18-29 years with acute or convalescent COVID-19. The CDR3 here is CASSIIAGFRSYEQYF. The CDR3 region has the DNA TGTGCCAGCAGCATTATAGCGGGATTTAGGTCCTACGAGCAGTACTTC.